The T cell receptor (beta chain) described here comes from a study of blood T cell repertoires in COVID-19. The germline V gene encodes CDR1 SGHVS and CDR2 FNYEAQ. Trimming took 5 bases from V and 10 from J, leaving 15 bases between them. The CDR3 sequence is 14 residues long. Generated by immunoSEQ multiplex PCR, the TCRdb table keeps only in-frame clones and is missing some. The sample gives about 180,000 clones, 78% of which show up once; 15% to 20% is in the top ten. The rearrangement uses TRBV7-6 and TRBJ1-6; D might be TRBD1 (5 bases). The origin of this receptor is a woman aged 50 to 65 who had recovered from COVID-19. Sequenced material: PBMCs or T cells enriched from blood (not recorded which). Here the CDR3 reads CASSGQGVGSPLHF. The CDR3 DNA reads as TGTGCCAGCAGCGGTCAGGGCGTAGGATCACCCCTCCACTTT.